Following are 22 T cell receptor beta chains from one sample sequenced in a study of response to subunit inactivated influenza vaccine. TCRdb re-called the RT-PCR reads through MiXCR, storing one row per CDR3 protein. The sample shows some 500,000 distinct CDR3 sequences, approximately 15% of them seen only once. This specimen was CD4+ T cells sorted from PBMCs, taken about 24 months after vaccination. The receptors were gathered from a man between 50 and 69 years old who received an inactivated influenza vaccine.

The sample holds a few counts of this clonotype. This sequence joins TRBV20-1 and TRBJ2-2; 11 nucleotides line up with TRBD1. Looked up from germline, CDR1 is DFQATT and CDR2 is SNEGSKA (reference sequence). The CDR3 sequence is 13 residues long. Trimming removed 6 bases from V and 7 bases from J; junction bases left unmatched: 4. The CDR3 nucleotides are TGCAGTGCCACGGACAGGGGGCGCGGGGAGCTGTTTTTT. Amino acid sequence: CSATDRGRGELFF.

This clonotype has more than one count but fewer than ten. V and J are TRBV20-1 and TRBJ2-3, with no clear D. V was clipped by 1 base and J by 0 bases, with 8 bases between them. CDR3 length: 14 residues. Germline V gene lookup returns CDR1 DFQATT and CDR2 SNEGSKA (reference sequence). CDR3 sequence: CSARVPRSTDTQYF. The CDR3, as DNA: TGCAGTGCTAGAGTGCCCCGGAGCACAGATACGCAGTATTTT.

The J gene is TRBJ1-2, the V gene TRBV10-3; 7 bases fit TRBD1. The CDR3 covers 14 residues. Germline V gives CDR1 ENHRY, CDR2 SYGVKD. V dropped 3 bases and J dropped 4; count of bases not matched to a gene: 5. The CDR3 DNA is TGTGCCATCAGTGATACAGGGGTCGGCTATGGCTACACCTTC. Amino acids: CAISDTGVGYGYTF.

The chain combines TRBV29-1 with TRBJ2-7, with TRBD1 matching 8 bases. The germline V gene has CDR1 SQVTM and CDR2 ANQGSEA. The CDR3 covers 16 residues. J lost 2 bases, V lost 4 bases, and 13 bases had no gene match. CDR3 bases: TGCAGCGTTGGGGGGCCCGGGACAGGATCCCCCTACGAGCAGTACTTC. Translated: CSVGGPGTGSPYEQYF.

V and J are TRBV9 and TRBJ2-3; 11 positions match TRBD2. V was pared by 4 bases and J by 1 base, with 11 bases of the junction left unmatched. There are 18 residues in the CDR3. Looked up from germline, CDR1 is SGDLS and CDR2 is YYNGEE. The CDR3 nucleotides read TGTGCCAGCAGCCCCAGGGTTCTAGCGGGAGGTGGCACAGATACGCAGTATTTT. Protein product: CASSPRVLAGGGTDTQYF.

V is TRBV29-1 and J is TRBJ2-5; 9 nucleotides align to TRBD2. This CDR3 is built from 13 residues. CDR1 SQVTM and CDR2 ANQGSEA come from the germline V gene. V lost 4 bases, J lost 5 bases, and 5 bases stayed unmatched. CDR3 sequence reads: CSVASGGFETQYF. CDR3 sequence (DNA): TGCAGCGTTGCCAGCGGGGGGTTTGAGACCCAGTACTTC.

V is TRBV20-1 and J is TRBJ2-1, with 9 nucleotides matching TRBD2. In germline, CDR1 is DFQATT, CDR2 SNEGSKA (reference sequence). With 0 bases clipped from V and 4 bases from J, the junction kept 4 bases outside the gene matches. The CDR3 is 15 amino acids. The CDR3: CSAREGGRGYNEQFF. The CDR3 nucleotides are TGCAGTGCTAGAGAGGGCGGGAGGGGGTACAATGAGCAGTTCTTC.

This clonotype was detected a few times. V and J are TRBV5-1 and TRBJ2-5; the match to TRBD2 covers 8 bases. After removal of 3 bases from V and 1 base from J, the junction contained 8 bases not matched to a gene. From germline, CDR1 is SGHRS and CDR2 YFSETQ. The CDR3 sequence is 16 residues long. The chain's CDR3 is CASSSRAGEPQETQYF. The CDR3 nucleotides are TGCGCCAGCAGCTCCCGAGCGGGAGAACCCCAAGAGACCCAGTACTTC. Variable domain in full (rest from reference TRBV5-1 and TRBJ2-5): KAGVTQTPRYLIKTRGQQVTLSCSPISGHRSVSWYQQTPGQGLQFLFEYFSETQRNKGNFPGRFSGRQFSNSRSEMNVSTLELGDSALYLCASSSRAGEPQETQYFGPGTRLLVL.

The sample holds a few counts of this clonotype. The chain is built from TRBV11-1 and TRBJ1-4; TRBD1 might be the D (5 bases). V dropped 2 bases and J dropped 3 bases, with 19 bases sitting between them. Germline assignment: CDR1 SGHAT and CDR2 FQDESV (reference sequence). This CDR3 is built from 18 residues. Here the CDR3 reads CASSLSAGAQGANEKLFF. The CDR3 DNA follows: TGTGCCAGCAGCTTATCCGCAGGCGCCCAAGGGGCTAATGAAAAACTGTTTTTT.

The chain recombines TRBV5-1 with TRBJ2-7; 8 bases map to TRBD1. Germline V CDR1 and CDR2: SGHRS, YFSETQ. The CDR3 covers 13 residues. J was trimmed by 3 bases and V by 4 bases; bases with no gene match: 3. The CDR3 nucleotides are TGCGCCAGCAGCGAGGGACAGGACTACGAGCAGTACTTC. This codes for CASSEGQDYEQYF.

The chain recombines TRBV12-3 or TRBV12-4 with TRBJ1-2, with TRBD1 matching over 7 bases. The CDR3 covers 15 residues. V shed 6 bases and J 4 bases; nucleotides not matched to a gene: 11. DNA of the CDR3: TGTGCCAGCAGGGGGGACAGCCCTTTTTCCTATGGCTACACCTTC. Translating it yields CASRGDSPFSYGYTF.

The genes are TRBV10-3 and TRBJ1-5, with TRBD1 matching over 7 bases. Germline CDR1 is ENHRY and CDR2 is SYGVKD. The CDR3 loop spans 16 amino acids. The V and J ends lost 4 bases and 11 bases, in that order; junction bases with no gene match: 17. CDR3: CAISARTGGGSGTQHF. The CDR3 nucleotides are TGTGCCATCAGTGCCCGGACAGGAGGTGGGTCGGGCACCCAGCATTTT.

This clonotype has just a few counts. The chain couples TRBV5-1 to TRBJ1-1, with a possible D match to TRBD1 (5 bases). The germline V and J ends were trimmed by 1 base and 1 base, with 14 bases remaining between them. Germline V gene lookup returns CDR1 SGHRS and CDR2 YFSETQ. The CDR3 is 16 residues long. This CDR3 reads CASSLTPAGSNTEAFF. The DNA of the CDR3 is TGCGCCAGCAGCTTGACCCCGGCAGGGTCGAACACTGAAGCTTTCTTT.

This clonotype showed up just a few times. The chain carries TRBV20-1 and TRBJ2-5; no firm D call. The CDR3 covers 13 residues. Germline CDR1 and CDR2: DFQATT and SNEGSKA (reference sequence). The CDR3, as DNA: TGCAGCTCTCAGCCCTCCTATCAAGAGACCCAGTACTTC. Its translation: CSSQPSYQETQYF.

This clonotype was counted only a few times. The CDR3 bases are TGTGCCACCAGCAGAGTGGGGAACACTGAAGCTTTCTTT. The encoded protein is CATSRVGNTEAFF. The chain employs TRBV15 and TRBJ1-1; D is unclear. The CDR3 is 13 residues long. In germline, CDR1 is LNHNV, CDR2 YYDKDF (reference sequence). V lost 1 base and J lost 1, with 4 bases in between.

This clonotype was recorded a few times. The J gene is TRBJ2-5, the V gene TRBV7-2; 9 bases match TRBD1. CDR1 is SGHTA and CDR2 is FQGNSA in the germline V gene. This CDR3 is built from 16 residues. V shed 4 bases and J 5 bases; nucleotides not matched to a gene: 11. The CDR3 bases are TGTGCCAGCAGCTCTACACGACGGGACAGGGCTGAGACCCAGTACTTC. It is translated as CASSSTRRDRAETQYF.

This clonotype was observed a few times. This CDR3 is CAISQPVAKNIQYF. The CDR3 coding sequence is TGTGCCATCAGTCAGCCAGTAGCCAAAAACATTCAGTACTTC. This chain joins TRBV10-3 and TRBJ2-4; no clear D. This CDR3 is built from 14 residues. Germline-derived CDR1 and CDR2 are ENHRY and SYGVKD. Trimming removed 5 bases from V and 0 bases from J, with 8 bases in between.

This clonotype was counted a few times. J is TRBJ2-5 and V is TRBV6-1; D remains ambiguous. The germline V gene has CDR1 MNHNS and CDR2 SASEGT. The ends were cut back, 2 bases at V and 0 bases at J, with 7 bases in the middle. This CDR3 region has 14 residues. The CDR3 coding sequence is TGTGCCAGCAGTGAATTACAGAACCAAGAGACCCAGTACTTC. Amino acids: CASSELQNQETQYF.

The chain joins TRBV12-3 or TRBV12-4 to TRBJ2-3, with D uncertain. The CDR3 has 13 amino acids. Trimming cost V 7 bases and J 2 bases, with 10 bases left between them. The CDR3 protein is CASTLGYTDTQYF. The CDR3 DNA reads TGTGCCAGCACCCTGGGGTACACAGATACGCAGTATTTT.

This clonotype was seen a few times. V is TRBV5-1 and J is TRBJ1-3; D is ambiguous. CDR1 SGHRS and CDR2 YFSETQ come from the germline V gene. V dropped 0 bases and J dropped 10 bases, with 8 bases sitting between them. The CDR3 length is 12 residues. CDR3 DNA sequence: TGCGCCAGCAGCTTGGATCAGTATACCATATATTTT. As protein: CASSLDQYTIYF.

The gene calls are TRBV6-2 or TRBV6-3 and TRBJ2-3, with 15 bases identical to TRBD2. The CDR3 runs to 18 residues. V gave up 5 bases and J gave up 0 bases; unmatched junction bases: 6. The germline CDR1 and CDR2 sequences are MNHEY and SVGEGT. The DNA for the CDR3 is TGTGCCAGCAGTCCCGGGACTAGCGGGGGGCCTAGCACAGATACGCAGTATTTT. Translated, it gives CASSPGTSGGPSTDTQYF.

In this sample, this clonotype turned up a few times. The chain recombines TRBV7-2 with TRBJ1-3; no firm D call. Germline CDR1 and CDR2: SGHTA and FQGNSA. V lost 0 bases and J 4 bases, leaving 7 bases between the germline ends. This CDR3 region has 14 residues. CDR3 region: CASSLAGGGNTIYF. Written as DNA, the CDR3 is TGTGCCAGCAGCTTAGCTGGAGGGGGAAACACCATATATTTT.